The clone carrying this T cell receptor beta chain was seen repeatedly, ten times or more. Its antigen is undetermined. Through Arm-PCR of CDR3 regions and iRepertoire HTBI primers, TCR beta libraries were built. TCRdb re-analysed the multiplex PCR reads in MiXCR, keeping a single row per CDR3 protein. Among 540,000 or so distinct CDR3 sequences, less than 15% were seen once, and the ten largest hold about 10%. Time point reported: newly diagnosed GD, antithyroid drugs for less than 3 months. Generation of the TCR library employed RNA extracted from PBMCs. The guidelines of the American Thyroid Association were the basis for diagnosing Graves' disease. This CDR3 is built from 18 residues. CDR1 is SGDLS, CDR2 YYNGEE, per germline. V dropped 1 base and J dropped 8 bases, with 25 bases sitting between them. The entry originates in a study of regulatory T cells in long-lasting Graves disease. Whole-study results and caveats: Lower TCR diversity was seen in persistent Graves' patients than in newly diagnosed ones.

These same data were also listed under a study on T cells in Graves' hyperthyroidism and ophthalmopathy. In that study: Stable hyperthyroidism and ophthalmopathy were separated using 13 V-J signatures.

J is TRBJ2-1 and V is TRBV9; the D gene is possibly TRBD2 (6 bases). The material was peripheral blood mononuclear cells (PBMCs), obtained at new diagnosis, from a patient treated with antithyroid drugs. The receptor was derived from a man aged 25-40 years with Graves disease. CDR3 sequence (DNA): TGTGCCAGCAGCGTAAGTTTGGAAAGGGACTCCGATTGGGATGAGCAGTTCTTC. This encodes CASSVSLERDSDWDEQFF.